This T cell receptor beta chain comes out of a study of post-analysis software for immune sequencing data. Broader study findings: Higher frequency in patients than in controls was seen for five TRBV segments, with TRBV5-6, TRBV5-1 and TRBV20-1 among them. F-measure co-clustering was strong for batch-matched samples. There was significantly lower normalized Chao1 diversity in multiple sclerosis patients than in controls.

The table lists this clonotype with a few counts. The antigen remains undetermined. Tagging with unique molecular identifiers was a feature of the TCR beta cDNA libraries. TCRdb re-derived calls from the PCR reads in MiXCR, one entry per CDR3 protein. There are hundreds of thousands of distinct CDR3 sequences in the sample; 25% to 30% occur only once, and roughly 0.53% lies in the top ten. Germline values: CDR1 DFQATT, CDR2 SNEGSKA (reference sequence). The length of the CDR3 is 12 residues. Trimming pared 7 bases from V and 1 base from J, leaving 10 bases between. This chain connects TRBV20-1 to TRBJ1-1; D ambiguous. The source is a girl between 10 and 17 years old with multiple sclerosis. The sample comprised blood. CDR3 in DNA: TGCAGTGTTCGGGCCCCGAACACTGAAGCTTTCTTT. This encodes CSVRAPNTEAFF.